One and the same sample provided the 24 T cell receptor beta chains below, sequenced in a study of shared T cell receptors in the human thymus. Here immunoSEQ multiplex PCR was the method, and the copy in TCRdb shows in-frame clones only, minus some. The table lists roughly 710,000 clones, roughly 85% of them singletons. Separately, the same data were catalogued under a study of human thymus T cells.

The sequencing input was thymocytes. The receptors derive from a girl less than two years old with a congenital heart defect.

This chain links TRBV5-6 with TRBJ1-2, with D possibly TRBD1 on 6 matching bases. The CDR3 totals 18 residues. Germline CDR1 and CDR2: SGHDT and YYEEEE. V was pared by 1 base and J by 4 bases, with 23 bases between. The CDR3, as DNA: TGTGCCAGCAGCTTGAGGGGACACTTCTTAGGGAGACTCTATGGCTACACCTTC. It yields the protein CASSLRGHFLGRLYGYTF.

The V and J genes are TRBV4-1 and TRBJ1-6, with no clear D. Germline V lookup: CDR1 MGHRA, CDR2 YSYEKL. This CDR3 contains 14 residues. V was shortened by 8 bases and J by 4 bases, with 12 bases between the two germline ends. This chain's CDR3 is CASRKDTYNSPLHF. The CDR3 DNA follows: TGCGCCAGCCGAAAAGACACATATAATTCACCCCTCCACTTT.

The chain recombines TRBV7-9 with TRBJ2-7; a weak D match, TRBD1 (5 bases). The V gene's germline CDR1 is SEHNR and CDR2 FQNEAQ (reference sequence). The CDR3 runs to 16 residues. V was trimmed by 2 bases and J by 0 bases, leaving 14 bases between them. CDR3 loop: CASSLSAGQVSYEQYF. The CDR3, as DNA: TGTGCCAGCAGCTTATCAGCAGGGCAAGTCTCCTACGAGCAGTACTTC.

This clone was picked up a small number of times. The rearrangement uses TRBV18 and TRBJ2-7, with a weak D call TRBD1 (6 bases). V lost 2 bases and J 5 bases, leaving 10 bases between the germline ends. The CDR3 length is 13 residues. CDR1 is KGHSH and CDR2 is LQKENI in the germline V gene. CDR3 coding DNA: TGTGCCAGCTCACCAGGGGGCAAACACGAGCAGTACTTC. Translation gives CASSPGGKHEQYF.

This clone was detected only a few times. The V gene is TRBV28, the J gene TRBJ1-5; maybe TRBD1 (5 bases). Trimming removed 4 bases at V and 3 bases at J, with 10 bases between. CDR3 length: 14 amino acids. Germline V CDR1 and CDR2: MDHEN, SYDVKM. In nucleotides, the CDR3 is TGTGCCAGCAGTTATGACAGAGACAATCAGCCCCAGCATTTT. This encodes CASSYDRDNQPQHF.

The chain couples TRBV6-1 to TRBJ1-2; 8 nucleotides agree with TRBD1. The CDR3 contains 15 residues. V trimming: 6 bases; J trimming: 1 base; junction bases outside the gene matches: 7. Germline CDR1 and CDR2: MNHNS and SASEGT. The CDR3 region has the DNA TGTGCCAGCAGAAAGGACAGGGATTATAACTATGGCTACACCTTC. This codes for CASRKDRDYNYGYTF.

The chain joins TRBV7-9 to TRBJ1-5, with TRBD1 identical over 7 bases. The J segment lost 0 bases and the V segment lost 5 bases, leaving 13 bases of the junction unmatched. There are 18 residues in the CDR3. Germline lookup yields CDR1 SEHNR and CDR2 FQNEAQ (reference sequence). CDR3 amino acids: CASSPGGRARYSNQPQHF. The CDR3 DNA follows: TGTGCCAGCAGCCCAGGGGGTAGGGCTCGGTATAGCAATCAGCCCCAGCATTTT.

In nucleotides, the CDR3 is TGTGCCAGCAGTGAAGCCGTCATCCAGAACCCGCCAAATAATTCACCCCTCCACTTT. It yields the protein CASSEAVIQNPPNNSPLHF. The chain employs TRBV2 and TRBJ1-6; no clear D gene. V gave up 0 bases and J gave up 5 bases, with 20 bases separating them. This CDR3 is built from 19 residues. Germline V gives CDR1 SNHLY, CDR2 FYNNEI.

V and J are TRBV11-2 and TRBJ1-4; TRBD1 matches 7 bases. This CDR3 spans 14 amino acids. V lost 10 bases and J lost 6; bases outside the gene matches: 11. Germline V CDR1 and CDR2: SGHAT, FQNNGV. CDR3 nucleotides: TGTGCCACCCAAACCAGTACAGGGGATGAAAAACTGTTTTTT. It codes for CATQTSTGDEKLFF. Complete variable domain (other parts from reference TRBV11-2 and TRBJ1-4): EAGVAQSPRYKIIEKRQSVAFWCNPISGHATLYWYQQILGQGPKLLIQFQNNGVVDDSQLPKDRFSAERLKGVDSTLKIQPAKLEDSAVYLCATQTSTGDEKLFFGSGTQLSVL.

The rearrangement links TRBV5-6 to TRBJ2-5; the D gene is possibly TRBD2 (5 bases). Germline CDR1 and CDR2: SGHDT and YYEEEE. V was clipped by 0 bases and J by 1 base, with 7 bases between them. This CDR3 comprises 14 residues. The CDR3 sequence is CASSLVGLQETQYF. The CDR3 DNA reads as TGTGCCAGCAGCTTGGTTGGACTCCAAGAGACCCAGTACTTC. Complete variable domain (other parts from reference TRBV5-6 and TRBJ2-5): DAGVTQSPTHLIKTRGQQVTLRCSPKSGHDTVSWYQQALGQGPQFIFQYYEEEERQRGNFPDRFSGHQFPNYSSELNVNALLLGDSALYLCASSLVGLQETQYFGPGTRLLVL.

This chain joins TRBV5-1 and TRBJ2-2; perhaps TRBD1 as D (6 bases). The CDR3 contains 16 residues. CDR1 is SGHRS and CDR2 is YFSETQ in the germline V gene. Trimming removed 3 bases from V and 0 bases from J, with 12 bases in between. The CDR3 nucleotides read TGCGCCAGCAGCTGGGGGCTAGGGTCGAACACCGGGGAGCTGTTTTTT. This codes for CASSWGLGSNTGELFF.

This chain uses TRBV5-8 with TRBJ2-5; TRBD2 agrees at 13 bases. The germline V gene has CDR1 SGHTS and CDR2 YDEGEE. CDR3 length: 17 amino acids. Trimming at V came to 0 bases and at J to 5 bases, leaving 7 bases not matched to a gene. The CDR3 DNA reads as TGTGCCAGCAGCTTGGTGAGGACTAGCGGGGGTTTGGAGACCCAGTACTTC. As protein: CASSLVRTSGGLETQYF.

The chain employs TRBV19 and TRBJ2-1, with a possible D match to TRBD2 (5 bases). From germline, CDR1 is LNHDA and CDR2 SQIVND (reference sequence). The CDR3 has 17 amino acids. V gave up 5 bases and J gave up 9 bases, with 26 bases separating them. The CDR3 nucleotides are TGTGCCAGTAGTTCCTATACCGGCCACCTATTGAGGGTTGAGCAGTTCTTC. Protein product: CASSSYTGHLLRVEQFF.

The chain carries TRBV29-1 and TRBJ2-3; D gene unclear. V lost 4 bases and J 1 base, leaving 6 bases between the germline ends. From germline, CDR1 is SQVTM and CDR2 ANQGSEA. The CDR3 has 12 amino acids. The CDR3 nucleotides are TGCAGCGTTGCTAAATGCACAGATACGCAGTATTTT. Protein sequence: CSVAKCTDTQYF.

This chain links TRBV7-9 with TRBJ2-7; TRBD1 agrees at 7 bases. J gave up 3 bases and V 4 bases, and 6 bases lay outside the gene matches. Germline V lookup: CDR1 SEHNR, CDR2 FQNEAQ (reference sequence). CDR3 size: 14 residues. The CDR3 spells CASSYDRAYYEQYF. For the CDR3, the DNA is TGTGCCAGCAGCTACGACAGGGCTTACTACGAGCAGTACTTC.

The chain couples TRBV6-5 to TRBJ2-7; 7 nucleotides align to TRBD1. With 5 bases clipped from V and 3 bases from J, the junction kept 4 bases outside the gene matches. CDR3 length: 13 residues. Germline CDR1 is MNHEY and CDR2 is SVGAGI. In DNA, the CDR3 is TGTGCCAGCAGTGAGGGGGACAGCTACGAGCAGTACTTC. Translation: CASSEGDSYEQYF.

The chain links TRBV2 to TRBJ1-5; possibly TRBD1 for D (6 bases). CDR1 is SNHLY, CDR2 FYNNEI, per germline. The CDR3 contains 16 residues. Trimming shortened V by 2 bases and J by 5 bases, and 16 bases separated the two germline ends. In DNA, the CDR3 is TGTGCCAGCAGTGAAAGGATGTCAGGGGACGATCAGCCCCAGCATTTT. It specifies CASSERMSGDDQPQHF. Full variable domain (rest looked up from reference TRBV2 and TRBJ1-5): EPEVTQTPSHQVTQMGQEVILRCVPISNHLYFYWYRQILGQKVEFLVSFYNNEISEKSEIFDDQFSVERPDGSNFTLKIRSTKLEDSAMYFCASSERMSGDDQPQHFGDGTRLSIL.

Written as DNA, the CDR3 is TGTGCCAGCAGTGAATTCTCTGGAGGTTCGGACAGGGACTATGGCTACACCTTC. It yields the protein CASSEFSGGSDRDYGYTF. This rearrangement joins TRBV6-1 to TRBJ1-2; TRBD1 matches at 8 bases. Germline assignment: CDR1 MNHNS and CDR2 SASEGT. This CDR3 has 18 residues. V was clipped by 2 bases and J by 3 bases; unmatched bases: 14.

The chain has TRBV5-1 and TRBJ1-2; D might be TRBD1 (5 bases). The length of the CDR3 is 16 residues. Germline V gene sequence: CDR1 SGHRS, CDR2 YFSETQ. V gave up 0 bases and J gave up 2 bases, with 14 bases separating them. The CDR3 sequence: CASSLGGQGGNYGYTF. The CDR3 DNA reads TGCGCCAGCAGCTTGGGTGGTCAGGGCGGAAACTATGGCTACACCTTC. Full variable domain (outside the CDR3, taken from reference TRBV5-1 and TRBJ1-2): KAGVTQTPRYLIKTRGQQVTLSCSPISGHRSVSWYQQTPGQGLQFLFEYFSETQRNKGNFPGRFSGRQFSNSRSEMNVSTLELGDSALYLCASSLGGQGGNYGYTFGSGTRLTVV.

V is TRBV2 and J is TRBJ1-3; tentative D call: TRBD1 (6 bases). The CDR3 is 15 residues long. The V end lost 6 bases, the J end lost 0 bases, and 12 bases lay between the germline ends. CDR1 and CDR2 from the germline V gene are SNHLY and FYNNEI. In DNA form, the CDR3 reads TGTGCCAGCAGCAGCAGGGGTCCCTCTGGAAACACCATATATTTT. Protein sequence: CASSSRGPSGNTIYF. Supplemented by reference TRBV2 and TRBJ1-3, the full variable domain reads EPEVTQTPSHQVTQMGQEVILRCVPISNHLYFYWYRQILGQKVEFLVSFYNNEISEKSEIFDDQFSVERPDGSNFTLKIRSTKLEDSAMYFCASSSRGPSGNTIYFGEGSWLTVV.

This clone occurred once. V and J are TRBV9 and TRBJ2-7; 8 bases align to TRBD1. Germline lookup yields CDR1 SGDLS and CDR2 YYNGEE. This CDR3 comprises 17 residues. The junction had 17 bases not matched to a gene; V was cut back by 4 bases and J by 5 bases. The CDR3 DNA follows: TGTGCCAGCAGCCCACCCCCCGGGGAGACAGGGGACCACGAGCAGTACTTC. Its translation: CASSPPPGETGDHEQYF.

The rearrangement joins TRBV6-9 to TRBJ2-7, with 10 bases lining up with TRBD2. The V segment lost 0 bases and the J segment 1 base; nucleotides outside the gene matches: 12. The length of the CDR3 is 19 residues. Germline-derived CDR1 and CDR2 are MNHGY and SVAAGI. The CDR3 loop reads CASSYSLAGATIPSYEQYF. CDR3 sequence (DNA): TGTGCCAGCAGTTATTCTCTAGCGGGGGCCACCATACCTTCCTACGAGCAGTACTTC.

This clone has just one count. The chain links TRBV7-3 to TRBJ1-1, with TRBD1 matching over 7 bases. CDR1 and CDR2 from the germline V gene are SGHTA and FQGTGA. J lost 1 base, V lost 5 bases, and 7 bases had no gene match. This CDR3 has 15 amino acids. CDR3 bases: TGTGCCAGCAGCCCAGGGGGACCCCGGAACACTGAAGCTTTCTTT. Protein sequence: CASSPGGPRNTEAFF.

CDR3 residues: CASSPILPGLARETQYF. CDR3 nucleotide sequence: TGTGCCAGCAGTCCCATCCTACCGGGACTAGCCCGAGAGACCCAGTACTTC. The chain links TRBV27 to TRBJ2-5; 9 positions match TRBD2. Germline V CDR1 and CDR2: MNHEY, SMNVEV (reference sequence). The J segment lost 4 bases and the V segment lost 5 bases, leaving 14 bases of the junction unmatched. This CDR3 spans 17 amino acids.